This T cell receptor (beta chain) stems from a study of blood T cell repertoires in COVID-19. At the level of the study: Whether acute or convalescent, the COVID-19 samples came from the United States, Italy and Spain. Sample material is recorded as cDNA or gDNA derived from T cells, B-cell-depleted T cells, or PBMCs.

This clone was recorded once. This CDR3 is built from 16 residues. Germline V CDR1 and CDR2: GTSNPN, SVGIG (reference sequence). V shed 3 bases and J 5 bases; nucleotides not matched to a gene: 10. As originally analysed: Nucleated cell counts were estimated from reference gene primer amplification. Profiled with immunoSEQ multiplex PCR; TCRdb holds only in-frame clones, not every one. From that table come the V and J calls and clone size; the DNA was used to work out D and trimming. Among 130,000 to 150,000 clones, approximately 87% were seen once, and the ten largest hold 3.5% to 5.5%. The sample consisted of peripheral blood. The V call is TRBV30, the J call TRBJ2-5, with 12 bases that match TRBD2. This clonotype was obtained from a woman aged 40 to 50 with acute or convalescent COVID-19. CDR3 DNA: TGTGCCTGGAGCCTGGGGCTAGCGGGAGGGCGGGAGACCCAGTACTTC. Translation: CAWSLGLAGGRETQYF.